This T cell receptor beta chain comes out of a study of blood T cell repertoires in COVID-19. Study-level background: Spain, Italy and the United States supplied samples that represented acute and convalescent COVID-19. PBMCs, B-cell-depleted T cells, or T cells provided the cDNA or gDNA that made up the material.

The table came from immunoSEQ multiplex PCR; TCRdb's copy has only in-frame clones and leaves some out. In the table there are 60,000 or so clones, approximately 85% of which are singletons. The CDR3 is 12 residues long. Germline assignment: CDR1 MNHNY and CDR2 SVGAGI (reference sequence). Trimming removed 7 bases at V and 0 bases at J, with 4 bases between. The chain couples TRBV6-6 to TRBJ1-3; D gene unclear. This clonotype was obtained from a human donor in a cohort sampled during active COVID-19. The source material was peripheral blood. Here the CDR3 DNA reads TGTGCCAGCACCCTCTCTGGAAACACCATATATTTT. As protein: CASTLSGNTIYF.